Given below is one T cell receptor beta chain in context. The target antigen is unknown. This record comes from a study of siplizumab effects on memory and regulatory T cells. The CDR3 consists of 14 residues. V was clipped by 4 bases and J by 0 bases, with 12 bases between them. Per germline, CDR1 SQVTM and CDR2 ANQGSEA. The study's findings and limits: A major contribution to the alloresponse seemed to be made by naive T cells, which seemed more diverse than memory cells.

Clones were read by immunoSEQ multiplex PCR, and TCRdb kept only the in-frame ones, dropping some. This sample has some 100,000 clones, with approximately 91% found just once. J is TRBJ2-5 and V is TRBV29-1, with D maybe TRBD1 (5 bases). This receptor was identified in a human donor in good health. The source material was CD4+ T cells sorted from blood. The CDR3 nucleotides are TGCAGCGTTGTTAGGGGCTTACACCAAGAGACCCAGTACTTC. This gives the protein CSVVRGLHQETQYF.